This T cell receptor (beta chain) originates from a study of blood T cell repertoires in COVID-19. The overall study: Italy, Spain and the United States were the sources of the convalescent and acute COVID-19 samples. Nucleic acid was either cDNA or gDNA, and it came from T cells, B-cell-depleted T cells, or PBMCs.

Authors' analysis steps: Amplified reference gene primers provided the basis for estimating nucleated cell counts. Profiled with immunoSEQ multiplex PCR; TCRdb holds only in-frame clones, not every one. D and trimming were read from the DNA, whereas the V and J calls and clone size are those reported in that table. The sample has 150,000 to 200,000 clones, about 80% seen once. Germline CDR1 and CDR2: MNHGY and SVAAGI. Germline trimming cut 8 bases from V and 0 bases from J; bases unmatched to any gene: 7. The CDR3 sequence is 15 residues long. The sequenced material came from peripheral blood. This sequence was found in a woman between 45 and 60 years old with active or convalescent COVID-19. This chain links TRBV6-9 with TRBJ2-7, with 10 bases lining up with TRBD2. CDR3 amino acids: CASEERGGSSYEQYF. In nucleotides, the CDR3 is TGTGCCAGCGAGGAGCGGGGGGGCAGCTCCTACGAGCAGTACTTC.